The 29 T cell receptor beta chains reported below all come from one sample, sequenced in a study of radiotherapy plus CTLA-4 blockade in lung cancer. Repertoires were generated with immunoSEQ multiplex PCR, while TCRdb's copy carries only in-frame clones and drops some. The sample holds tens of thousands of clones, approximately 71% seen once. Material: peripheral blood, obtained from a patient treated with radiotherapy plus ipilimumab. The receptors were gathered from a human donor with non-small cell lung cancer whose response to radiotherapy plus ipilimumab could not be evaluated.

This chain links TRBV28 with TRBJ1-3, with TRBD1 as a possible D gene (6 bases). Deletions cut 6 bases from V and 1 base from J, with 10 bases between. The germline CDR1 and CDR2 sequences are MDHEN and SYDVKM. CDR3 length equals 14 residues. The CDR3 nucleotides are TGTGCCAGCAGACAAAGGGGGTCTGGAAACACCATATATTTT. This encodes CASRQRGSGNTIYF.

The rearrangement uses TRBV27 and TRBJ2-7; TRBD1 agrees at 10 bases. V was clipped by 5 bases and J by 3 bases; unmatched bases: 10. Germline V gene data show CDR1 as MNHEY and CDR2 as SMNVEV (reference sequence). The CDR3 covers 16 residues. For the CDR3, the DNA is TGTGCCAGCAGTATCAATCCGGGACAGGGGCGCTACGAGCAGTACTTC. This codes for CASSINPGQGRYEQYF.

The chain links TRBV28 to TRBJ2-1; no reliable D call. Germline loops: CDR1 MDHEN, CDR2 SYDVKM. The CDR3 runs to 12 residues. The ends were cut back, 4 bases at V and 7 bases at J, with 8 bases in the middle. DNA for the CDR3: TGTGCCAGCAGTTCTCACGGGAATGAGCAGTTCTTC. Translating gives CASSSHGNEQFF.

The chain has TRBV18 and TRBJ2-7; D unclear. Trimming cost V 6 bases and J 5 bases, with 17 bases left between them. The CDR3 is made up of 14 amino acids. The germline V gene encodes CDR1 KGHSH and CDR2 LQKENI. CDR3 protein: CASSPSGLPDEQYF. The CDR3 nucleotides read TGTGCCAGCTCTCCCTCAGGTTTGCCCGACGAGCAGTACTTC.

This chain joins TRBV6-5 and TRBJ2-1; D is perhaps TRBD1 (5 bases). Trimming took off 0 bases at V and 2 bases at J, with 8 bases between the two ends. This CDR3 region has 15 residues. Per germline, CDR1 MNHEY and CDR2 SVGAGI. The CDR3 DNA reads TGTGCCAGCAGTTACTCAGGGGCGGCCTACAATGAGCAGTTCTTC. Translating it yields CASSYSGAAYNEQFF.

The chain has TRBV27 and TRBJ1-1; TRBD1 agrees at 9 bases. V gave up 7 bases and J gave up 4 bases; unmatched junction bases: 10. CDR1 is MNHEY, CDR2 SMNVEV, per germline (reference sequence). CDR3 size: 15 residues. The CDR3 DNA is TGTGCCAGCACCCTTAAGAACAGGGGGCGCACTGAAGCTTTCTTT. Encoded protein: CASTLKNRGRTEAFF.

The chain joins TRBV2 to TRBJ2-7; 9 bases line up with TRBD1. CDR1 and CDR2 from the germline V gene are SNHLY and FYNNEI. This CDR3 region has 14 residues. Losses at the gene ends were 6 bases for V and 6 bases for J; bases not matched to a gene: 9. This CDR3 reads CASSGQGRVVEQYF. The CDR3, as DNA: TGTGCCAGCAGCGGACAGGGGAGGGTCGTCGAGCAGTACTTC.

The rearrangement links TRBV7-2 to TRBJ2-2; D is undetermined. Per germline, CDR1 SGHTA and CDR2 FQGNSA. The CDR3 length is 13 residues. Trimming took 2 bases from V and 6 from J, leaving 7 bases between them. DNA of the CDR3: TGTGCCAGCAGCTTACGTCCCTCCGGGGAGCTGTTTTTT. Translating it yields CASSLRPSGELFF.

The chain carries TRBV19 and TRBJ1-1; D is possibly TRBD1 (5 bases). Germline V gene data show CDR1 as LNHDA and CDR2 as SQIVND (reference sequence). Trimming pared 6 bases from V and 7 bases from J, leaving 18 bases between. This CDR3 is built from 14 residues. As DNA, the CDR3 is TGTGCCAGTAGCCGTGGACATGAGTTTGGTGAAGCTTTCTTT. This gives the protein CASSRGHEFGEAFF. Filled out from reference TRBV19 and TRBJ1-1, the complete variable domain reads DGGITQSPKYLFRKEGQNVTLSCEQNLNHDAMYWYRQDPGQGLRLIYYSQIVNDFQKGDIAEGYSVSREKKESFPLTVTSAQKNPTAFYLCASSRGHEFGEAFFGQGTRLTVV.

This chain's CDR3 is CSVEASGAHGYTF. The CDR3 nucleotides read TGCAGCGTTGAGGCTTCAGGGGCCCATGGCTACACCTTC. The rearrangement uses TRBV29-1 and TRBJ1-2, with a weak D call TRBD1 (6 bases). CDR1 and CDR2 (germline): SQVTM, ANQGSEA. The germline V and J ends were trimmed by 3 bases and 6 bases, with 14 bases remaining between them. The CDR3 contains 13 residues.

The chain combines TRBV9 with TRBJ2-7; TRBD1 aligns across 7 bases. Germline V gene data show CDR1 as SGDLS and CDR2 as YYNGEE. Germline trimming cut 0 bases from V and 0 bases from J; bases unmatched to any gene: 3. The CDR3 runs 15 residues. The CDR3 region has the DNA TGTGCCAGCAGCGTAGCTGGGACAGCCTCCTACGAGCAGTACTTC. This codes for CASSVAGTASYEQYF.

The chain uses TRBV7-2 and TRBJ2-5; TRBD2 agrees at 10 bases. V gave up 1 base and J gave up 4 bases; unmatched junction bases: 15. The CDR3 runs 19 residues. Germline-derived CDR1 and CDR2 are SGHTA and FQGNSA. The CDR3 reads CASSLVSSGSYGIGETQYF. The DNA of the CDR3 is TGTGCCAGCAGCTTAGTTTCTAGCGGGAGTTATGGGATAGGAGAGACCCAGTACTTC.

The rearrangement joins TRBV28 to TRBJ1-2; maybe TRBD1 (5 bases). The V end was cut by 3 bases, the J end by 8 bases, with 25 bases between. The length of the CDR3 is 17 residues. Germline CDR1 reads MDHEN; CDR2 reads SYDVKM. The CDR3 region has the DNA TGTGCCAGCAGTTTGGGTAATAAGGGGCGGAGTTTGGGCGGCTACACCTTC. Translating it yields CASSLGNKGRSLGGYTF.

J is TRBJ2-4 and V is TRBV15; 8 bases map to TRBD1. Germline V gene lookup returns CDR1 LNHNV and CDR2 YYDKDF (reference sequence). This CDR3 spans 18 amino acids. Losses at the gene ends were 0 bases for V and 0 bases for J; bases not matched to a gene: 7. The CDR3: CATSRELGTGRAKNIQYF. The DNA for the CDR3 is TGTGCCACCAGCAGAGAGTTAGGGACAGGACGAGCCAAAAACATTCAGTACTTC.

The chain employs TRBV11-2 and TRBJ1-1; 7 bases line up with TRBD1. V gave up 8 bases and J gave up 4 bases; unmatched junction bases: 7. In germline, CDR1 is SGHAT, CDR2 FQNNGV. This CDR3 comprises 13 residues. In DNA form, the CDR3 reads TGTGCCAGCGAAGGGGGCTTGGGCACTGAAGCTTTCTTT. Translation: CASEGGLGTEAFF. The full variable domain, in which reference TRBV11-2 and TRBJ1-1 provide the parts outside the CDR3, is EAGVAQSPRYKIIEKRQSVAFWCNPISGHATLYWYQQILGQGPKLLIQFQNNGVVDDSQLPKDRFSAERLKGVDSTLKIQPAKLEDSAVYLCASEGGLGTEAFFGQGTRLTVV.

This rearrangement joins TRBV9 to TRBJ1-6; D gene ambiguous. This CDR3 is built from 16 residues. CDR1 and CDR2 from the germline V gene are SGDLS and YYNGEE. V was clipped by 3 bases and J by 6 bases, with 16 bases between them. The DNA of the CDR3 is TGTGCCAGCAGCGGGGCCCCAGGCTCCAGTAATTCACCCCTCCACTTT. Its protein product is CASSGAPGSSNSPLHF.

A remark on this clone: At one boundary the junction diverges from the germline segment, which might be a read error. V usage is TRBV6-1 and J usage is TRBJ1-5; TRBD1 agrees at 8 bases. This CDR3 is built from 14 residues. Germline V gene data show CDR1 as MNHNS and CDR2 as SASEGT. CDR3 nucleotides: TGTGCCAGCACGGGACAGGCCAACAATCAGCCCCAGCACTTT. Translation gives CASTGQANNQPQHF.

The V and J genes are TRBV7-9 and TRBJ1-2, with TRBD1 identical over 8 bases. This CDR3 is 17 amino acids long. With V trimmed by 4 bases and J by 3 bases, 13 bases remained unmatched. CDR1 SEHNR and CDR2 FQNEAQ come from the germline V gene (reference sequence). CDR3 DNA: TGTGCCAGCAGCTCCCGGACAGGGCCTAGGAACGACTATGGCTACACCTTC. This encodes CASSSRTGPRNDYGYTF.

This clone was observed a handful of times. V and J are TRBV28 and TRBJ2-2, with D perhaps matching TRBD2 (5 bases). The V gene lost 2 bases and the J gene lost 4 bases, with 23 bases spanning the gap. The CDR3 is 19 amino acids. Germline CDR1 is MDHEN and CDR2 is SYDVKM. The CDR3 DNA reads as TGTGCCAGCAGTTTAGGCTCGGGAATAGCGTCGTTTGTCACCGGGGAGCTGTTTTTT. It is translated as CASSLGSGIASFVTGELFF.

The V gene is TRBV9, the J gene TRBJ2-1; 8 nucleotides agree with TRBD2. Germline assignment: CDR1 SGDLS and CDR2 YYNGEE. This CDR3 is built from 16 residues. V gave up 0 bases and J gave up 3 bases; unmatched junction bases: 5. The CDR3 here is CASSVVSGSVYNEQFF. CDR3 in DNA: TGTGCCAGCAGCGTAGTGAGCGGGAGCGTCTACAATGAGCAGTTCTTC.

In DNA form, the CDR3 reads TGTGCCAGCAGTGAGGGACAGGGGATCTACAATGAGCAGTTCTTC. This translates into CASSEGQGIYNEQFF. The rearrangement uses TRBV25-1 and TRBJ2-1, with TRBD1 matching 10 bases. Germline CDR1 and CDR2: MGHDK and SYGVNS. Trimming cost V 3 bases and J 3 bases; bases outside gene matches: 2. This CDR3 region has 15 residues.

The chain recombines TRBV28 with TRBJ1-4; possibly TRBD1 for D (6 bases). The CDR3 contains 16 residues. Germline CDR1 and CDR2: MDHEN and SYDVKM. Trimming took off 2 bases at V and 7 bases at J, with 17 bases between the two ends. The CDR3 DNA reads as TGTGCCAGCAGTTTAAGTTATGGGGGGGCGGGTGAAAAACTGTTTTTT. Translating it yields CASSLSYGGAGEKLFF.

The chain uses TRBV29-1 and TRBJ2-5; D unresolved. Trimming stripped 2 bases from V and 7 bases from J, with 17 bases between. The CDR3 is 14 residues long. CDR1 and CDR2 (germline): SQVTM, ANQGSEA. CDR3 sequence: CSVEWLDRIGTQYF. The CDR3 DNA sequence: TGCAGCGTTGAATGGCTTGATCGTATTGGGACCCAGTACTTC.

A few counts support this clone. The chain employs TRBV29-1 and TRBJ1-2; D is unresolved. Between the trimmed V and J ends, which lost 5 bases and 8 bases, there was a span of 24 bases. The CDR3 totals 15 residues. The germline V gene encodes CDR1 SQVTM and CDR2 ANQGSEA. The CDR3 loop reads CSVPSNRYGGRGYTF. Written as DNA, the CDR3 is TGCAGCGTTCCCAGTAATAGGTATGGAGGAAGGGGCTACACCTTC.

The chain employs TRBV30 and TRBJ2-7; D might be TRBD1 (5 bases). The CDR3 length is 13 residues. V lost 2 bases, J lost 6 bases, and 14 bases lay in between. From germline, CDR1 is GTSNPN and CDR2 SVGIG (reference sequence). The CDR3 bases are TGTGCCTGGAGTCGCCAGGGTTCTGGCGAGCAGTACTTC. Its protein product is CAWSRQGSGEQYF.

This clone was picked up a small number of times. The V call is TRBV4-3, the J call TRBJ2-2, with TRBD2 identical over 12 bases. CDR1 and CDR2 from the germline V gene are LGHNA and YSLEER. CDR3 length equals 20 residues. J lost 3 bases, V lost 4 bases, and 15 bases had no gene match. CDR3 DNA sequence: TGCGCCAGCAGCCCTCTCGTCGGGACTAGCGGGCCTAGGGACACCGGGGAGCTGTTTTTT. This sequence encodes CASSPLVGTSGPRDTGELFF.

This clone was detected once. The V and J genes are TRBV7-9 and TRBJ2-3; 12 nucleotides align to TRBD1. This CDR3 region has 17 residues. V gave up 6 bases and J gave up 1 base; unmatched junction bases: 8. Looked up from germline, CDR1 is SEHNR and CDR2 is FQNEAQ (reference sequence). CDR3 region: CASRRSGTGGRTDTQYF. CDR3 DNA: TGTGCCAGCAGGCGGTCCGGGACAGGGGGCCGCACAGATACGCAGTATTTT.

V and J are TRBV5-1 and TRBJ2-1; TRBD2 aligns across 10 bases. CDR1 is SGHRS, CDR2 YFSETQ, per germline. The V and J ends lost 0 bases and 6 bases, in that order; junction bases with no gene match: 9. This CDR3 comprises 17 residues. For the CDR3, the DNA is TGCGCCAGCAGCTTGGGATTAGCGGGGGGCACGATCAATGAGCAGTTCTTC. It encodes CASSLGLAGGTINEQFF.

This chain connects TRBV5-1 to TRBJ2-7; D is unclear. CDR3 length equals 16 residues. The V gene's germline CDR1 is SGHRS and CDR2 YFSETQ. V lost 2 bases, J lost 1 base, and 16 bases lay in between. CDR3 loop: CASSFLEQVRSYEQYF. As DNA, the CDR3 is TGCGCCAGCAGCTTTCTTGAACAAGTACGTTCCTACGAGCAGTACTTC.